A single sample is the source of the 28 T cell receptor beta chains below, sequenced in a study of TIL therapy for anti-PD-1-resistant metastatic lung cancer. Sequencing used immunoSEQ v3. Measured with immunoSEQ multiplex PCR; TCRdb has only the in-frame clones, and not every one. The sample yields 50,000 to 65,000 clones, roughly two thirds seen once. Sample time point: pre-treatment sample, taken before nivolumab and TIL therapy. The material sequenced was blood, taken at baseline. Receptors were obtained from a person aged 25-80 years with non-small cell lung cancer.

V usage is TRBV4-2 and J usage is TRBJ1-6, with D possibly TRBD1 on 6 matching bases. Between the trimmed V and J ends, which lost 4 bases and 7 bases, there was a span of 14 bases. Germline CDR1 is LGHNA and CDR2 is YNFKEQ. The length of the CDR3 is 15 residues. The CDR3, as DNA: TGTGCCAGCAGCCCGCTACAGGGAGAGAATTCACCCCTCCACTTT. Protein: CASSPLQGENSPLHF.

This clone has just a few counts. This chain uses TRBV6-6 with TRBJ1-5; the D is unclear. CDR3 size: 11 residues. Germline V gene lookup returns CDR1 MNHNY and CDR2 SVGAGI (reference sequence). V was cut by 4 bases and J by 9 bases, with 7 bases left in between. The CDR3: CASSSLPPQHF. The CDR3 DNA sequence: TGTGCCAGCAGTTCCCTCCCGCCCCAGCATTTT.

The rearrangement joins TRBV7-2 to TRBJ1-5; D gene ambiguous. The CDR3 covers 13 residues. Germline-derived CDR1 and CDR2 are SGHTA and FQGNSA. V dropped 1 base and J dropped 5 bases, with 6 bases sitting between them. The CDR3 coding sequence is TGTGCCAGCAGCTTAGAGGCGTATCAGCCCCAGCATTTT. This codes for CASSLEAYQPQHF.

The chain is built from TRBV28 and TRBJ1-4; D uncertain. V lost 2 bases to trimming and J lost 7 bases, with 2 bases between them. This CDR3 has 11 residues. The germline gives CDR1 MDHEN, CDR2 SYDVKM. CDR3 nucleotide sequence: TGTGCCAGCAGTTTAGCTGAAAAACTGTTTTTT. As protein: CASSLAEKLFF.

The sample holds one count of this clone. The chain couples TRBV19 to TRBJ2-1; D may be TRBD1 or TRBD2 (5 bases each). Trimming took off 3 bases at V and 9 bases at J, with 12 bases between the two ends. Germline V gives CDR1 LNHDA, CDR2 SQIVND (reference sequence). This CDR3 has 13 amino acids. This CDR3 reads CASSIRGDGEQFF. The DNA for the CDR3 is TGTGCCAGTAGTATCAGAGGGGACGGTGAGCAGTTCTTC.

This clone was seen more than once but under ten times. CDR3 sequence: CASSVERGDTEAFF. The CDR3 DNA sequence: TGTGCCAGCAGTGTCGAGAGGGGTGACACTGAAGCTTTCTTT. V and J are TRBV6-1 and TRBJ1-1; a weak D match, TRBD1 (5 bases). V was trimmed by 4 bases and J by 3 bases, leaving 12 bases between them. The germline V gene has CDR1 MNHNS and CDR2 SASEGT. This CDR3 comprises 14 residues.

The chain combines TRBV9 with TRBJ1-1, with a possible D match to TRBD1 (5 bases). V was pared by 0 bases and J by 3 bases, with 9 bases between. The CDR3 covers 14 residues. Germline V lookup: CDR1 SGDLS, CDR2 YYNGEE. CDR3 bases: TGTGCCAGCAGCGTAGGAGGGGAGGACACTGAAGCTTTCTTT. The encoded protein is CASSVGGEDTEAFF.

The rearrangement uses TRBV5-4 and TRBJ1-2; TRBD1 matches at 8 bases. Germline V gives CDR1 SGHNT, CDR2 YYREEE (reference sequence). The V gene end was trimmed by 3 bases and the J gene end by 5 bases; junction bases not matched to a gene: 3. CDR3 length equals 13 residues. The CDR3 DNA reads TGTGCCAGCAGCTCGGACAGGGTTTATGGCTACACCTTC. Protein: CASSSDRVYGYTF.

This chain joins TRBV18 and TRBJ1-2, with D unclear. The V end was cut by 4 bases, the J end by 6 bases, with 9 bases between. Germline-derived CDR1 and CDR2 are KGHSH and LQKENI. The CDR3 is 12 residues long. The CDR3 DNA reads as TGTGCCAGCTCACTCGGACGAGATGGCTACACCTTC. It translates to CASSLGRDGYTF.

There are a few counts of this clone. The rearrangement uses TRBV11-2 and TRBJ1-1; maybe TRBD1 (6 bases). The length of the CDR3 is 14 residues. Trimming pared 4 bases from V and 3 bases from J, leaving 12 bases between. Germline V gene sequence: CDR1 SGHAT, CDR2 FQNNGV. In nucleotides, the CDR3 is TGTGCCAGCAGCTCACAGGGAGAGGACACTGAAGCTTTCTTT. Translation: CASSSQGEDTEAFF.

This clone was recorded a few times. The chain couples TRBV6-5 to TRBJ1-1; no reliable D call. Germline V lookup: CDR1 MNHEY, CDR2 SVGAGI. V lost 4 bases and J lost 1, with 7 bases in between. The CDR3 sequence is 13 residues long. CDR3 DNA: TGTGCCAGCAGTTTACGACAGAACACTGAAGCTTTCTTT. Translation: CASSLRQNTEAFF.

CDR3 amino acids: CASSAVGLETQYF. CDR3 nucleotides: TGCGCCAGCAGTGCGGTTGGTCTGGAGACCCAGTACTTC. The chain employs TRBV10-1 and TRBJ2-5; the D is unclear. The ends were cut back, 4 bases at V and 5 bases at J, with 11 bases in the middle. This CDR3 has 13 amino acids. Germline CDR1 is WNHNN and CDR2 is SYGVQD (reference sequence).

This chain uses TRBV28 with TRBJ1-1; TRBD1 agrees at 9 bases. CDR3 length: 15 amino acids. Germline lookup yields CDR1 MDHEN and CDR2 SYDVKM. V lost 5 bases, J lost 5 bases, and 9 bases stayed unmatched. In nucleotides, the CDR3 is TGTGCCAGCAGTAACACAGGGGGCAGGGGAACTGAAGCTTTCTTT. Translation gives CASSNTGGRGTEAFF.

This clone was seen a few times. The chain is built from TRBV5-1 and TRBJ2-1; D gene unclear. Trimming cost V 7 bases and J 1 base, with 9 bases left between them. CDR3 size: 13 residues. CDR1 is SGHRS and CDR2 is YFSETQ in the germline V gene. The CDR3 DNA sequence: TGCGCCAGCCGAACGGATTCCTACAATGAGCAGTTCTTC. Amino acids: CASRTDSYNEQFF.

This clone was detected a few times. The V gene is TRBV18, the J gene TRBJ2-2; no firm D call. V lost 6 bases and J lost 0, with 2 bases in between. Germline lookup yields CDR1 KGHSH and CDR2 LQKENI. The CDR3 length is 12 residues. CDR3 in amino acids: CASSPNTGELFF. CDR3 sequence (DNA): TGTGCCAGCTCTCCGAACACCGGGGAGCTGTTTTTT. The full variable domain, its missing parts supplied by reference TRBV18 and TRBJ2-2, is NAGVMQNPRHLVRRRGQEARLRCSPMKGHSHVYWYRQLPEEGLKFMVYLQKENIIDESGMPKERFSAEFPKEGPSILRIQQVVRGDSAAYFCASSPNTGELFFGEGSRLTVL.

This clone has more than one count but fewer than ten. V usage is TRBV7-9 and J usage is TRBJ1-6, with D perhaps matching TRBD1 (6 bases). This CDR3 is built from 13 residues. Germline CDR1 is SEHNR and CDR2 is FQNEAQ (reference sequence). Trimming pared 8 bases from V and 9 bases from J, leaving 14 bases between. The chain's CDR3 is CASRGAAGSPLHF. Here the CDR3 DNA reads TGTGCCAGCCGGGGGGCGGCCGGTTCACCCCTCCACTTT.

This clone turned up a few times. The chain is built from TRBV5-1 and TRBJ2-1; TRBD2 agrees at 8 bases. Germline-derived CDR1 and CDR2 are SGHRS and YFSETQ. The CDR3 loop spans 18 amino acids. The V segment lost 0 bases and the J segment 3 bases; nucleotides outside the gene matches: 11. The CDR3 loop reads CASSLEGGSGGHYNEQFF. The DNA for the CDR3 is TGCGCCAGCAGCTTGGAGGGTGGGAGCGGGGGACACTACAATGAGCAGTTCTTC.

The chain uses TRBV7-9 and TRBJ1-4; D perhaps matches TRBD1 (5 bases). The CDR3 sequence is 16 residues long. Trimming removed 7 bases from V and 6 bases from J, with 21 bases in between. Germline CDR1 reads SEHNR; CDR2 reads FQNEAQ (reference sequence). As DNA, the CDR3 is TGTGCCAGCACCCCGAGAGGGGCCAGGATTGATGAAAAACTGTTTTTT. This sequence encodes CASTPRGARIDEKLFF.

The chain joins TRBV6-1 to TRBJ1-5, with D possibly being TRBD1 (6 bases). Germline V gene sequence: CDR1 MNHNS, CDR2 SASEGT. The CDR3 has 15 residues. With 3 bases removed from V and 3 bases from J, the gap between germline ends came to 12 bases. CDR3 in DNA: TGTGCCAGCAGTGAGTGGGGGCCCGACAATCAGCCCCAGCATTTT. Translated: CASSEWGPDNQPQHF.

This clone has just a few counts. The V and J genes are TRBV13 and TRBJ1-2; D might be TRBD1 (6 bases). Germline assignment: CDR1 PRHDT and CDR2 FYEKMQ (reference sequence). The V end lost 5 bases, the J end lost 8 bases, and 21 bases lay between the germline ends. The CDR3 is 15 residues long. The CDR3 protein is CASSLTRGAFNGYTF. In nucleotides, the CDR3 is TGTGCCAGCAGCCTCACCCGGGGGGCGTTCAACGGCTACACCTTC.

The rearrangement links TRBV7-9 to TRBJ2-5; no definite D call. This CDR3 comprises 11 residues. Germline assignment: CDR1 SEHNR and CDR2 FQNEAQ (reference sequence). Trimming removed 7 bases at V and 4 bases at J, with 7 bases between. The CDR3 coding sequence is TGTGCCAGCACCGGGTCAGAGACCCAGTACTTC. It yields the protein CASTGSETQYF.

The chain has TRBV27 and TRBJ2-7, with D hard to call. V was clipped by 3 bases and J by 1 base, with 7 bases between them. The CDR3 spans 13 residues. Germline CDR1 reads MNHEY; CDR2 reads SMNVEV (reference sequence). The CDR3 sequence: CASSFGTSYEQYF. CDR3 sequence (DNA): TGTGCCAGCAGTTTTGGAACTTCCTACGAGCAGTACTTC.

The chain recombines TRBV28 with TRBJ2-4; D might be TRBD2 (5 bases). V lost 5 bases to trimming and J lost 4 bases, with 9 bases between them. CDR1 is MDHEN and CDR2 is SYDVKM in the germline V gene. The CDR3 runs to 13 residues. CDR3: CASSGLAKNIQYF. In DNA, the CDR3 is TGTGCCAGCAGTGGGTTAGCGAAAAACATTCAGTACTTC.

This clone was recorded a few times. This sequence joins TRBV4-1 and TRBJ2-2; the D gene could be TRBD1 or TRBD2 (6 bases each). Trimming shortened V by 4 bases and J by 8 bases, and 20 bases separated the two germline ends. CDR3 size: 16 residues. CDR1 and CDR2 (germline): MGHRA, YSYEKL. The CDR3 DNA reads TGCGCCAGCAGCCCCCGACAGGCCGGAGGGGCTGGGGAGCTGTTTTTT. Residues: CASSPRQAGGAGELFF.

This chain uses TRBV5-4 with TRBJ2-1; the D is unclear. The CDR3 totals 14 residues. V dropped 4 bases and J dropped 8 bases, with 16 bases sitting between them. CDR1 and CDR2 from the germline V gene are SGHNT and YYREEE (reference sequence). The CDR3 loop reads CASSLINQAYEQFF. The CDR3 bases are TGTGCCAGCAGCCTGATTAACCAGGCCTATGAGCAGTTCTTC.

CDR3 protein: CASSLEQTAIYEQYF. The CDR3 DNA reads TGCGCCAGCAGCTTGGAACAGACCGCCATCTACGAGCAGTACTTC. This chain connects TRBV5-1 to TRBJ2-7; D gene uncertain. CDR1 is SGHRS, CDR2 YFSETQ, per germline. This CDR3 region has 15 residues. V was shortened by 0 bases and J by 3 bases, with 13 bases between the two germline ends.

The chain uses TRBV18 and TRBJ2-1; 8 bases agree with TRBD2. Trimming at V came to 3 bases and at J to 9 bases, leaving 10 bases not matched to a gene. Germline CDR1 is KGHSH and CDR2 is LQKENI. The CDR3 runs to 15 residues. The CDR3 sequence: CASSPSGMPGGEQFF. CDR3 DNA sequence: TGTGCCAGCTCACCTAGCGGGATGCCGGGGGGTGAGCAGTTCTTC.

The rearrangement uses TRBV29-1 and TRBJ1-1; D possibly corresponds to TRBD1 (6 bases). CDR3 length: 13 residues. Trimming shortened V by 3 bases and J by 6 bases, and 14 bases separated the two germline ends. The germline CDR1 and CDR2 sequences are SQVTM and ANQGSEA. The CDR3, as DNA: TGCAGCGTTGATGTACAGGGTGGATCTGAAGCTTTCTTT. Translation: CSVDVQGGSEAFF.